The clone carrying this TCR beta chain was picked up a small number of times. What it binds is unknown. These data come from a study of CD8+ T cells in alopecia areata. Background on the study: Severity scoring for treated patients was based on the percentage of affected scalp area.

Indicated treatment: oral pan-JAK inhibitor, 5-10 mg twice daily. It was cDNA, reverse transcribed from extracted RNA, that served as the sequencing template. Assay: immunoSEQ multiplex PCR; the TCRdb copy retains only in-frame clones and omits some. The sample records some 150,000 clones, nearly 55% being singletons. V lost 7 bases to trimming and J lost 8 bases, with 21 bases between them. CDR3 length: 16 residues. Study results and caveats: Under tofacitinib, numerous expanded lesional clonotypes remained detectable in scalp and blood. Sequencing of scalp samples also includes resident alphabeta T cells from normal skin. Clonality in the scalp and expanded CD8+ clones ranked among the top 100 were significantly decreased by tofacitinib.

This clonotype originated in a human donor with alopecia areata. The J gene is TRBJ1-6, the V gene TRBV23-1, with D unresolved. TRBV23-1 is an ORF, with its function uncertain. This material consisted of CD8+ T cells sorted from blood, taken at week 4, from a patient treated with tofacitinib. The CDR3 loop is CASNQRGPIGHSPLHF. CDR3 nucleotide sequence: TGCGCCAGCAACCAGAGAGGTCCTATTGGGCATTCACCCCTCCACTTT.